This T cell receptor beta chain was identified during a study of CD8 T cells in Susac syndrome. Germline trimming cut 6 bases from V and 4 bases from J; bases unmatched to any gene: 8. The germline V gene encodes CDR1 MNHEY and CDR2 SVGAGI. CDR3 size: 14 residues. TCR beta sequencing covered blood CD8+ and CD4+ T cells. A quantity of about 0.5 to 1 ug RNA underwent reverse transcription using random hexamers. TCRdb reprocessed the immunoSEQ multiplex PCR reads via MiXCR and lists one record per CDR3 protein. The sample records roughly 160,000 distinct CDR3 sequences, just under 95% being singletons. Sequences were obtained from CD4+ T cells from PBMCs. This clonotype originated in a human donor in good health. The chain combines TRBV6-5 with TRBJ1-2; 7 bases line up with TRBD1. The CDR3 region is CASSNDRAPYGYTF. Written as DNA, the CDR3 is TGTGCCAGCAGCAACGACAGGGCGCCCTATGGCTACACCTTC.